This passage covers 30 T cell receptor beta chains from one sample sequenced in a study of Graves' ophthalmopathy and Graves' hyperthyroidism. Amplification from RNA transcripts yielded the TCR beta CDR3 regions. First-round RT-PCR used HTBI primers; second-round multiplex PCR followed. Each CDR3 protein gets one entry after TCRdb re-called the multiplex PCR reads with MiXCR. Among hundreds of thousands of distinct CDR3 sequences listed, roughly 20% were seen once. Material for sequencing was peripheral blood. The origin of the receptors is a woman between 18 and 30 years old with stable Graves' hyperthyroidism. Some clones in this sample may be carry-over from other donors' samples.

This clonotype was seen repeatedly, ten times or more. This sequence joins TRBV20-1 and TRBJ2-7, with TRBD2 matching 10 bases. V was pared by 5 bases and J by 2 bases, with 9 bases of the junction left unmatched. The CDR3 sequence is 15 residues long. Germline V CDR1 and CDR2: DFQATT, SNEGSKA (reference sequence). The CDR3 loop is CSAGLAGGPTYEQYF. The CDR3 DNA sequence: TGCAGTGCTGGATTAGCGGGGGGCCCGACCTACGAGCAGTACTTC.

The chain employs TRBV4-1 and TRBJ2-3; D uncertain. The V gene lost 5 bases and the J gene lost 1 base, with 10 bases spanning the gap. Germline V gives CDR1 MGHRA, CDR2 YSYEKL. The CDR3 extends over 14 amino acids. The CDR3 reads CASSDPHRTDTQYF. The CDR3 bases are TGCGCCAGCAGCGACCCCCACCGCACAGATACGCAGTATTTT.

This clonotype was counted many times. The chain uses TRBV6-1 and TRBJ1-1; 7 nucleotides align to TRBD1. The CDR3 sequence is 14 residues long. V shed 6 bases, J shed 1 base, and the junction held 5 bases outside the gene matches. Germline loops: CDR1 MNHNS, CDR2 SASEGT. The CDR3 is CASREGQSNTEAFF. DNA of the CDR3: TGTGCCAGCAGGGAGGGACAGTCGAACACTGAAGCTTTCTTT.

The chain uses TRBV29-1 and TRBJ2-1, with D perhaps assigned TRBD1 or TRBD2 (5 bases each). The germline V gene encodes CDR1 SQVTM and CDR2 ANQGSEA. V lost 7 bases and J 6 bases, leaving 16 bases between the germline ends. The CDR3 sequence is 13 residues long. Written as DNA, the CDR3 is TGCAGCGGCACAGGCGGGCTTGCCAATGAGCAGTTCTTC. It codes for CSGTGGLANEQFF.

This clonotype was seen more than once but under ten times. This rearrangement joins TRBV27 to TRBJ2-2; D gene uncertain. This CDR3 contains 16 residues. Germline loops: CDR1 MNHEY, CDR2 SMNVEV (reference sequence). The V end lost 4 bases, the J end lost 1 base, and 13 bases lay between the germline ends. The CDR3: CASSSILWLNTGELFF. CDR3 bases: TGTGCCAGCAGTTCCATACTGTGGTTGAACACCGGGGAGCTGTTTTTT.

This clonotype showed up just a few times. This sequence joins TRBV5-1 and TRBJ2-5; no firm D call. V was pared by 0 bases and J by 1 base, with 7 bases between. CDR3 length: 14 residues. CDR1 is SGHRS, CDR2 YFSETQ, per germline. CDR3 sequence: CASSLGVTQETQYF. As DNA, the CDR3 is TGCGCCAGCAGCTTGGGGGTTACCCAAGAGACCCAGTACTTC.

There are many counts of this clonotype. V and J are TRBV13 and TRBJ2-4; D call uncertain. The CDR3 has 13 amino acids. Germline V CDR1 and CDR2: PRHDT, FYEKMQ (reference sequence). V lost 7 bases and J lost 7, with 14 bases in between. The CDR3 loop is CASTPPISNIQYF. CDR3 nucleotide sequence: TGTGCCAGCACCCCACCGATATCGAACATTCAGTACTTC.

This clonotype was seen at least ten times. The chain combines TRBV28 with TRBJ1-5; 9 bases are shared with TRBD1. The trim removed 6 bases at V and 6 bases at J, leaving 6 bases unmatched. Germline V gives CDR1 MDHEN, CDR2 SYDVKM. The CDR3 has 14 residues. CDR3 protein: CASRYTGGFQPQHF. CDR3 sequence (DNA): TGTGCCAGCAGGTATACAGGGGGCTTTCAGCCCCAGCATTTT.

The rearrangement joins TRBV9 to TRBJ2-5, with 7 bases aligning to TRBD2. CDR1 and CDR2 from the germline V gene are SGDLS and YYNGEE. The CDR3 sequence is 16 residues long. The ends lost 4 bases at V and 0 bases at J; junction bases unmatched: 9. The DNA of the CDR3 is TGTGCCAGCAGCCCACATGGGGGACTATACCAAGAGACCCAGTACTTC. It translates to CASSPHGGLYQETQYF.

This clonotype has ten or more counts. The rearrangement links TRBV19 to TRBJ1-2; D ambiguous. Germline CDR1 reads LNHDA; CDR2 reads SQIVND (reference sequence). Deletions cut 0 bases from V and 4 bases from J, with 18 bases between. CDR3 length equals 17 residues. In nucleotides, the CDR3 is TGTGCCAGTAGTATAGACCATCGGAGAGGGTTCAGCTATGGCTACACCTTC. It codes for CASSIDHRRGFSYGYTF.

This clonotype came up many times. The rearrangement joins TRBV19 to TRBJ1-3; D not resolved. This CDR3 has 15 amino acids. Germline V gives CDR1 LNHDA, CDR2 SQIVND (reference sequence). The ends were cut back, 5 bases at V and 7 bases at J, with 18 bases in the middle. The DNA for the CDR3 is TGTGCCAGTAGTGCGGACCTCCGTCTCGGGAACACCATATATTTT. This translates into CASSADLRLGNTIYF.

This clonotype appeared many times. The chain employs TRBV6-5 and TRBJ1-1; D perhaps matches TRBD1 (5 bases). The CDR3 totals 14 residues. Germline loops: CDR1 MNHEY, CDR2 SVGAGI. Trimming took 0 bases from V and 3 from J, leaving 8 bases between them. The CDR3 DNA is TGTGCCAGCAGTTACTCGATGGGGGACACTGAAGCTTTCTTT. It encodes CASSYSMGDTEAFF.

V and J are TRBV18 and TRBJ1-3; TRBD1 agrees at 8 bases. Germline-derived CDR1 and CDR2 are KGHSH and LQKENI. The trim removed 3 bases at V and 3 bases at J, leaving 4 bases unmatched. CDR3 length: 15 amino acids. The CDR3 bases are TGTGCCAGCTCACCGGGACAGGAGGGTGGAAACACCATATATTTT. It specifies CASSPGQEGGNTIYF.

The chain is built from TRBV12-3 or TRBV12-4 and TRBJ2-7; 13 bases line up with TRBD2. This CDR3 spans 15 amino acids. The V gene end was trimmed by 4 bases and the J gene end by 2 bases; junction bases not matched to a gene: 2. CDR3: CASSWGTSGTYEQYF. CDR3 coding DNA: TGTGCCAGCAGTTGGGGGACTAGCGGGACCTACGAGCAGTACTTC.

This clonotype occurred many times. The chain recombines TRBV20-1 with TRBJ1-1; 7 nucleotides line up with TRBD1. Germline lookup yields CDR1 DFQATT and CDR2 SNEGSKA (reference sequence). The trim removed 3 bases at V and 1 base at J, leaving 8 bases unmatched. The CDR3 covers 15 residues. CDR3 sequence reads: CSARVQGLRNTEAFF. The CDR3 bases are TGCAGTGCTAGGGTACAGGGGCTGCGGAACACTGAAGCTTTCTTT.

This clonotype came up many times. The V call is TRBV29-1, the J call TRBJ1-2; D is uncertain. Trimming removed 4 bases from V and 4 bases from J, with 13 bases in between. Germline CDR1 is SQVTM and CDR2 is ANQGSEA. This CDR3 region has 13 residues. The DNA of the CDR3 is TGCAGCGTTGGTCAGGCAGCGGCCTATGGCTACACCTTC. Its translation: CSVGQAAAYGYTF.

This clonotype was counted many times. This rearrangement joins TRBV28 to TRBJ2-5; 7 bases align to TRBD2. Per the germline V gene, CDR1 is MDHEN and CDR2 is SYDVKM. The CDR3 sequence is 16 residues long. V lost 3 bases, J lost 5 bases, and 12 bases stayed unmatched. The CDR3 bases are TGTGCCAGCAGTTTTAGTGGCGGGGGTCCTCGGGAGACCCAGTACTTC. Protein: CASSFSGGGPRETQYF. Full variable domain (remainder filled in from reference TRBV28 and TRBJ2-5): DVKVTQSSRYLVKRTGEKVFLECVQDMDHENMFWYRQDPGLGLRLIYFSYDVKMKEKGDIPEGYSVSREKKERFSLILESASTNQTSMYLCASSFSGGGPRETQYFGPGTRLLVL.

This chain joins TRBV12-3 or TRBV12-4 and TRBJ1-1; unclear D gene. CDR3 length: 13 amino acids. V lost 7 bases, J lost 4 bases, and 13 bases lay in between. The CDR3 reads CASTMTDGTEAFF. The CDR3 DNA sequence: TGTGCCAGCACCATGACCGACGGCACTGAAGCTTTCTTT.

This clonotype appeared a few times. This sequence joins TRBV19 and TRBJ2-7; TRBD1 matches 7 bases. Germline V CDR1 and CDR2: LNHDA, SQIVND (reference sequence). This CDR3 is 14 amino acids long. V dropped 2 bases and J dropped 3; count of bases not matched to a gene: 4. The CDR3 DNA sequence: TGTGCCAGTAGTATAAGGGGGCGAAACTACGAGCAGTACTTC. It is translated as CASSIRGRNYEQYF.

This clonotype appeared many times. The rearrangement uses TRBV30 and TRBJ1-5; unclear D gene. Germline V gene sequence: CDR1 GTSNPN, CDR2 SVGIG (reference sequence). CDR3 length: 13 residues. V lost 0 bases, J lost 1 base, and 4 bases lay in between. CDR3 coding DNA: TGTGCCTGGAGTGTACGCAGCAATCAGCCCCAGCATTTT. This encodes CAWSVRSNQPQHF.

V gene TRBV4-2 combines with J gene TRBJ2-5; 10 bases align to TRBD1. This CDR3 is built from 16 residues. Germline assignment: CDR1 LGHNA and CDR2 YNFKEQ. Unmatched junction bases numbered 8, after V lost 4 bases and J lost 3 bases. CDR3 sequence (DNA): TGTGCCAGCAGCCGGGGAACAGGACAGGGGGAAGAGACCCAGTACTTC. This translates into CASSRGTGQGEETQYF.

The count of this clonotype is one. A much larger clone sits a single nucleotide away, making a read error possible. The chain has TRBV3-1 and TRBJ2-7, with 7 positions matching TRBD1. Germline V gene lookup returns CDR1 LGHDT and CDR2 YNNKEL (reference sequence). This CDR3 is built from 16 residues. CDR3 sequence (DNA): TGTGCCAGCAGCCAAGCCTTCCGCGGCAGGGGGAACGAGCAGGACTTC. This gives the protein CASSQAFRGRGNEQDF.

The CDR3, as DNA: TGTGCCATCAGGGACAGGGTAGGGGACACTGAAGCTTTCTTT. This codes for CAIRDRVGDTEAFF. The rearrangement joins TRBV10-3 to TRBJ1-1, with 8 nucleotides matching TRBD1. The germline CDR1 and CDR2 sequences are ENHRY and SYGVKD. The trim removed 6 bases at V and 3 bases at J, leaving 6 bases unmatched. CDR3 length: 14 amino acids.

This clonotype was counted many times. The genes are TRBV28 and TRBJ2-7; 9 nucleotides align to TRBD2. This CDR3 comprises 16 residues. V shed 2 bases and J 2 bases; nucleotides not matched to a gene: 7. The germline V gene has CDR1 MDHEN and CDR2 SYDVKM. The CDR3 is CASSLGSGRATYEQYF. DNA of the CDR3: TGTGCCAGCAGTTTAGGTAGCGGGAGAGCAACCTACGAGCAGTACTTC.

This clonotype was recorded many times. J is TRBJ2-3 and V is TRBV30, with D maybe TRBD1 (6 bases). V lost 1 base to trimming and J lost 4 bases, with 21 bases between them. Per germline, CDR1 GTSNPN and CDR2 SVGIG (reference sequence). The CDR3 has 17 amino acids. This CDR3 is CAWSDPRTGRGADTQYF. The DNA for the CDR3 is TGTGCCTGGAGTGACCCCCGAACAGGGAGAGGGGCAGATACGCAGTATTTT.

With regard to this clonotype: The junction departs from germline at one end; a sequencing error may be responsible. The genes are TRBV30 and TRBJ2-2; D could derive from TRBD1 or TRBD2 (5 bases each). The CDR3 contains 14 residues. Germline loops: CDR1 GTSNPN, CDR2 SVGIG (reference sequence). The DNA of the CDR3 is TGTGCCTGGAGTAAAAGGACACTAGACGGGGAGCTGTCTTTT. Its translation is CAWSKRTLDGELSF.

In this sample, this clonotype turned up many times. The rearrangement uses TRBV7-9 and TRBJ1-2; no clear D. Germline V gene sequence: CDR1 SEHNR, CDR2 FQNEAQ (reference sequence). V dropped 4 bases and J dropped 1 base, with 16 bases sitting between them. This CDR3 has 16 residues. The CDR3 region is CASSYPPDGFNYGYTF. In DNA, the CDR3 is TGTGCCAGCAGCTACCCCCCGGACGGCTTTAACTATGGCTACACCTTC.

This clonotype came up many times. V is TRBV11-2 and J is TRBJ1-5; 8 nucleotides agree with TRBD1. The V gene's germline CDR1 is SGHAT and CDR2 FQNNGV. V lost 5 bases and J lost 3; bases outside the gene matches: 3. CDR3 length: 14 amino acids. CDR3 DNA sequence: TGTGCCAGCAGCCTGACAGGGGACAATCAGCCCCAGCATTTT. Amino acid sequence: CASSLTGDNQPQHF.

A note on this clonotype: The conserved phenylalanine or tryptophan normally closing the CDR3 is absent here, so this likely arose from a read error. The V call is TRBV12-3 or TRBV12-4, the J call TRBJ1-5; TRBD1 matches 9 bases. The CDR3 totals 15 residues. The V and J ends lost 5 bases and 11 bases, in that order; junction bases with no gene match: 13. CDR3 loop: CASSPADRGFPAQHV. The CDR3 DNA is TGTGCCAGCAGTCCAGCGGACAGGGGCTTTCCAGCCCAGCATGTT.

This clonotype was seen at least ten times. The genes are TRBV12-3 or TRBV12-4 and TRBJ1-2; D is uncertain. V lost 7 bases and J 5 bases, leaving 20 bases between the germline ends. The CDR3 loop spans 15 amino acids. CDR3 loop: CASISSWGSPYGYTF. The CDR3 region has the DNA TGTGCCAGCATTTCCTCCTGGGGATCACCTTATGGCTACACCTTC.